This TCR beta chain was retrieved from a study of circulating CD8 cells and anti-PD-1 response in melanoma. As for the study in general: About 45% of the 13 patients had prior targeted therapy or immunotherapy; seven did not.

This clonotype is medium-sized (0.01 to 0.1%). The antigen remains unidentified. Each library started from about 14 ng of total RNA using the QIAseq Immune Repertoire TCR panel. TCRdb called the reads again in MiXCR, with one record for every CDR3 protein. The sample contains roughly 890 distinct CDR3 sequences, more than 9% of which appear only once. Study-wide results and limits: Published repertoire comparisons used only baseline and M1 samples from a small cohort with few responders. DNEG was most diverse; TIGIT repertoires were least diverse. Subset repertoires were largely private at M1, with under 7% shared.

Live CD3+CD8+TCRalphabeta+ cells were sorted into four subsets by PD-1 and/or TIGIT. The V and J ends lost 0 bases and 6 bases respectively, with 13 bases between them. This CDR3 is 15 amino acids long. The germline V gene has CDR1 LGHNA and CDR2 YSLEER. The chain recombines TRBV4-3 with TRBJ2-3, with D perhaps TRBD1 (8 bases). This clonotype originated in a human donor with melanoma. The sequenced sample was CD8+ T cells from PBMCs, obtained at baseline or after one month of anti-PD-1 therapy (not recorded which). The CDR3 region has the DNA TGCGCCAGCAGCCAAGATACAGGGGGGGCGGATACGCAGTATTTT. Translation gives CASSQDTGGADTQYF.